These T cell receptor beta chains were read from a single sample in a study of blood T cell repertoires in COVID-19. Data came from immunoSEQ multiplex PCR; TCRdb stores just in-frame clones and leaves some out. The sample has over 200,000 clones, over 70% seen once. The sequenced material came from peripheral blood. Source of these receptors: an elderly man with acute or convalescent COVID-19. Each CDR3 is given with its conserved first and last residue. The order of the fields is clone size, V gene, D gene, J gene, CDR3 protein, CDR3 DNA. A D gene is named only where the DNA matches it firmly. Rows give clone size only sometimes, using once, few, many, or a class for an expanded clone.

abundance: few; v_gene: TRBV5-1; d_gene: NA; j_gene: TRBJ2-2; CDR3aa: CASSLDTPNTGELFF; CDR3nt: TGCGCCAGCAGCTTGGACACCCCGAACACCGGGGAGCTGTTTTTT
abundance: few; v_gene: TRBV10-2; d_gene: TRBD2; j_gene: TRBJ2-1; CDR3aa: CASSAAGGADEQFF; CDR3nt: TGCGCCAGCAGTGCGGCGGGAGGGGCGGATGAGCAGTTCTTC
abundance: once; v_gene: TRBV5-6; d_gene: NA; j_gene: TRBJ2-3; CDR3aa: CASSSLPDTQYF; CDR3nt: TGTGCCAGCAGCTCCCTCCCAGATACGCAGTATTTT
abundance: few; v_gene: TRBV5-1; d_gene: TRBD1; j_gene: TRBJ2-7; CDR3aa: CASSSRTGGAYEQYF; CDR3nt: TGCGCCAGCAGCTCTCGGACAGGTGGGGCCTACGAGCAGTACTTC
abundance: NA; v_gene: TRBV5-4; d_gene: NA; j_gene: TRBJ1-5; CDR3aa: CASSPEGGNNQPQHF; CDR3nt: TGTGCCAGCAGCCCGGAGGGTGGAAACAATCAGCCCCAGCATTTT
abundance: few; v_gene: TRBV9; d_gene: NA; j_gene: TRBJ1-5; CDR3aa: CASSAGGGQPQHF; CDR3nt: TGTGCCAGCAGCGCCGGCGGAGGTCAGCCCCAGCATTTT
abundance: NA; v_gene: TRBV7-8; d_gene: NA; j_gene: TRBJ2-1; CDR3aa: CASSQGGGSLYNEQFF; CDR3nt: TGTGCCAGCAGCCAGGGGGGGGGATCCCTATACAATGAGCAGTTCTTC
abundance: NA; v_gene: TRBV28; d_gene: NA; j_gene: TRBJ1-5; CDR3aa: CASTFSGRGQPQHF; CDR3nt: TGTGCCAGCACCTTTAGTGGAAGGGGTCAGCCCCAGCATTTT
abundance: NA; v_gene: TRBV2; d_gene: TRBD2; j_gene: TRBJ2-7; CDR3aa: CACTLAGVREQYF; CDR3nt: TGTGCCTGTACCCTAGCGGGTGTTCGTGAGCAGTACTTC
abundance: NA; v_gene: TRBV9; d_gene: TRBD2; j_gene: TRBJ2-2; CDR3aa: CASSQGPGGTGELFF; CDR3nt: TGTGCCAGCAGCCAAGGGCCGGGGGGCACCGGGGAGCTGTTTTTT
abundance: NA; v_gene: TRBV7-9; d_gene: TRBD1; j_gene: TRBJ1-2; CDR3aa: CASSLGGTGAYGYTF; CDR3nt: TGTGCCAGCAGCTTAGGAGGGACAGGCGCCTATGGCTACACCTTC
abundance: NA; v_gene: TRBV19; d_gene: TRBD1; j_gene: TRBJ1-5; CDR3aa: CASSMNPKGAYQPQHF; CDR3nt: TGTGCCAGTAGTATGAACCCTAAGGGGGCCTATCAGCCCCAGCATTTT
abundance: NA; v_gene: TRBV29-1; d_gene: NA; j_gene: TRBJ1-5; CDR3aa: CSVPVRVGSNQPQHF; CDR3nt: TGCAGCGTACCGGTGAGGGTGGGTTCCAATCAGCCCCAGCATTTT
abundance: few; v_gene: TRBV19; d_gene: NA; j_gene: TRBJ2-7; CDR3aa: CASGGSYEQYF; CDR3nt: TGTGCCAGCGGGGGTTCCTACGAGCAGTACTTC
abundance: NA; v_gene: TRBV27; d_gene: TRBD1; j_gene: TRBJ1-2; CDR3aa: CASSSSGTEKFYGYTF; CDR3nt: TGTGCCAGCAGTTCCTCCGGGACAGAAAAGTTTTATGGCTACACCTTC
abundance: NA; v_gene: TRBV6-5; d_gene: TRBD1; j_gene: TRBJ2-7; CDR3aa: CASRSLPQGNNYEQYF; CDR3nt: TGTGCCAGCCGTTCCCTCCCACAGGGGAATAACTACGAGCAGTACTTC
abundance: NA; v_gene: TRBV12-3/TRBV12-4; d_gene: NA; j_gene: TRBJ1-4; CDR3aa: CASRLRQEKLFF; CDR3nt: TGTGCCAGCAGACTCCGACAGGAAAAACTGTTTTTT
abundance: NA; v_gene: TRBV5-6; d_gene: TRBD1; j_gene: TRBJ1-2; CDR3aa: CASSPGQGPYGYTF; CDR3nt: TGTGCCAGCAGCCCCGGACAGGGTCCCTATGGCTACACCTTC
abundance: NA; v_gene: TRBV6-5; d_gene: NA; j_gene: TRBJ1-6; CDR3aa: CASSYKGALYNSPLHF; CDR3nt: TGTGCCAGCAGTTACAAAGGGGCGTTATATAATTCACCCCTCCACTTT
abundance: NA; v_gene: TRBV18; d_gene: TRBD1; j_gene: TRBJ2-1; CDR3aa: CASSPEVLNRGRNEQFF; CDR3nt: TGTGCCAGCTCACCAGAAGTGTTGAACAGGGGGCGTAATGAGCAGTTCTTC
abundance: NA; v_gene: TRBV9; d_gene: NA; j_gene: TRBJ2-3; CDR3aa: CASSAQVFADTQYF; CDR3nt: TGTGCCAGCAGCGCACAGGTTTTTGCAGATACGCAGTATTTT
abundance: NA; v_gene: TRBV30; d_gene: TRBD1; j_gene: TRBJ2-1; CDR3aa: CAWRVGTGSEQFF; CDR3nt: TGTGCCTGGAGGGTGGGGACAGGGAGTGAGCAGTTCTTC
abundance: NA; v_gene: TRBV6-5; d_gene: TRBD1; j_gene: TRBJ2-7; CDR3aa: CASSYIRDRGLGEQYF; CDR3nt: TGTGCCAGCAGTTACATCCGGGACAGGGGGCTGGGGGAGCAGTACTTC
abundance: NA; v_gene: TRBV11-3; d_gene: TRBD2; j_gene: TRBJ2-1; CDR3aa: CASSLAQTSGAYNEQFF; CDR3nt: TGTGCCAGCAGCTTAGCCCAGACTAGCGGGGCCTACAATGAGCAGTTCTTC
abundance: NA; v_gene: TRBV6-5; d_gene: TRBD1; j_gene: TRBJ2-1; CDR3aa: CASSFPGQGGEQFF; CDR3nt: TGTGCCAGCAGTTTTCCGGGACAGGGCGGTGAGCAGTTCTTC
abundance: few; v_gene: TRBV13; d_gene: NA; j_gene: TRBJ2-5; CDR3aa: CASSLEGGSQETQYF; CDR3nt: TGTGCCAGCAGCTTAGAGGGAGGCAGCCAAGAGACCCAGTACTTC
abundance: NA; v_gene: TRBV5-1; d_gene: NA; j_gene: TRBJ1-2; CDR3aa: CASSLEAGLGGYTF; CDR3nt: TGCGCCAGCAGCTTGGAGGCAGGGCTAGGTGGCTACACCTTC
abundance: few; v_gene: TRBV18; d_gene: NA; j_gene: TRBJ2-7; CDR3aa: CASSPVPDGAYEQYF; CDR3nt: TGTGCCAGCTCACCGGTTCCGGACGGGGCCTACGAGCAGTACTTC
abundance: few; v_gene: TRBV30; d_gene: TRBD2; j_gene: TRBJ2-1; CDR3aa: CAWSASFSGRAGRFF; CDR3nt: TGTGCCTGGAGTGCCTCCTTTAGCGGGAGGGCCGGGCGGTTCTTC
abundance: NA; v_gene: TRBV6-6; d_gene: TRBD1; j_gene: TRBJ2-2; CDR3aa: CASSSRTGVTGELFF; CDR3nt: TGTGCCAGCAGTTCAAGGACAGGGGTCACCGGGGAGCTGTTTTTT
abundance: once; v_gene: TRBV19; d_gene: TRBD1; j_gene: TRBJ2-5; CDR3aa: CASSNLRGTGEETQYF; CDR3nt: TGTGCCAGTAGTAATTTGCGGGGGACAGGGGAAGAGACCCAGTACTTC
abundance: once; v_gene: TRBV19; d_gene: NA; j_gene: TRBJ2-7; CDR3aa: CASSIQGTGEQYF; CDR3nt: TGTGCCAGTAGTATCCAGGGGACGGGCGAGCAGTACTTC
abundance: NA; v_gene: TRBV6-5; d_gene: TRBD1; j_gene: TRBJ2-7; CDR3aa: CASREMTGPLYEQYF; CDR3nt: TGTGCCAGCAGGGAGATGACAGGGCCCCTCTACGAGCAGTACTTC
abundance: NA; v_gene: TRBV19; d_gene: TRBD1; j_gene: TRBJ1-6; CDR3aa: CASSPVYRDRGSPGSYNSPLHF; CDR3nt: TGTGCCAGTAGCCCGGTTTACCGGGACAGGGGCTCCCCTGGCTCCTATAATTCACCCCTCCACTTT
abundance: NA; v_gene: TRBV7-2; d_gene: TRBD1; j_gene: TRBJ2-4; CDR3aa: CASSLTGAPADIQYF; CDR3nt: TGTGCCAGCAGCTTAACAGGGGCACCCGCGGACATTCAGTACTTC
abundance: once; v_gene: TRBV19; d_gene: NA; j_gene: TRBJ2-7; CDR3aa: CATGTGRYEQYF; CDR3nt: TGTGCCACAGGAACGGGGAGGTACGAGCAGTACTTC
abundance: once; v_gene: TRBV27; d_gene: NA; j_gene: TRBJ2-4; CDR3aa: CASSPLGAAKNIQYF; CDR3nt: TGTGCCAGCAGCCCCTTGGGAGCAGCCAAAAACATTCAGTACTTC
abundance: once; v_gene: TRBV5-1; d_gene: NA; j_gene: TRBJ2-5; CDR3aa: CASSTSGGAETQYF; CDR3nt: TGCGCCAGCAGCACCTCTGGGGGGGCAGAGACCCAGTACTTC
abundance: few; v_gene: TRBV27; d_gene: NA; j_gene: TRBJ1-1; CDR3aa: CASRSSLRVEAFF; CDR3nt: TGTGCCAGCCGATCCTCTCTCCGGGTTGAAGCTTTCTTT
abundance: NA; v_gene: TRBV18; d_gene: TRBD1; j_gene: TRBJ2-1; CDR3aa: CASSTTTGTGVNEQFF; CDR3nt: TGTGCCAGCTCGACTACTACCGGGACAGGGGTCAATGAGCAGTTCTTC
abundance: NA; v_gene: TRBV27; d_gene: NA; j_gene: TRBJ1-2; CDR3aa: CASSQTGGGGLGYTF; CDR3nt: TGTGCCAGCAGTCAGACAGGCGGCGGCGGGCTGGGCTACACCTTC